A selection of T cell receptor beta chains follows, all from one sample in a study of response to subunit inactivated influenza vaccine. One entry per CDR3 protein results from TCRdb running MiXCR on the RT-PCR reads. The data hold 600,000 to 850,000 distinct CDR3 sequences, with 12% to 15% observed a single time. The sample was PBMCs from blood, taken less than 15 days before vaccination. The receptors originated from a man in his fifties or sixties who received an inactivated influenza vaccine. Both conserved end residues are part of each CDR3. The D gene is left open where the match is weak. Rows give clone size only sometimes, using once, few, many, or a class for an expanded clone.

>TRBJ1-4|14|TRBV5-1|NA|many
CASSRDSNNEKLFF
TGCGCCAGCAGCCGAGACAGCAATAATGAAAAACTGTTTTTT
>TRBJ1-6|18|TRBV11-2|NA|NA
CASSPIIGRVTYNSPLHF
TGTGCCAGCAGCCCGATTATTGGTCGGGTGACCTATAATTCACCCCTCCACTTT
>TRBJ2-4|16|TRBV7-9|TRBD2|many
CASSPRLAGDKNIQYF
TGTGCCAGCAGCCCTCGACTAGCGGGGGATAAAAACATTCAGTACTTC
>TRBJ1-1|13|TRBV20-1|NA|NA
CSARSRGRAEAFF
TGCAGTGCCAGAAGCAGGGGCAGGGCTGAAGCTTTCTTT
>TRBJ2-7|15|TRBV7-8|NA|many
CASSLVVGKNYEQYF
TGTGCCAGCAGCTTAGTGGTAGGGAAAAACTACGAGCAGTACTTC
>TRBJ2-7|13|TRBV5-1|NA|NA
CASSPGPSDEQYF
TGCGCCAGCAGCCCGGGACCGTCCGACGAGCAGTACTTC
>TRBJ2-3|15|TRBV5-1|TRBD1|NA
CASSSGTGPWDTQYF
TGCGCCAGCAGCTCCGGGACAGGCCCCTGGGATACGCAGTATTTT
>TRBJ2-3|15|TRBV2|NA|few
CASSVQGSWTDTQYF
TGTGCCAGCAGTGTGCAGGGAAGTTGGACAGATACGCAGTATTTT
>TRBJ1-2|13|TRBV20-1|NA|few
CSARDGTNYGYTF
TGCAGTGCTAGAGACGGGACCAACTATGGCTACACCTTC
>TRBJ2-3|18|TRBV28|NA|few
CASSFPKASRGGTDTQYF
TGTGCCAGCAGTTTCCCTAAAGCATCCAGGGGAGGCACAGATACGCAGTATTTT
>TRBJ2-6|16|TRBV10-3|TRBD2|NA
CAIRGLVVSGANVLTF
TGTGCCATCAGAGGACTAGTTGTATCTGGGGCCAACGTCCTGACTTTC
>TRBJ1-5|13|TRBV6-2/TRBV6-3|NA|few
CASRWQSNQPQHF
TGTGCCAGCAGATGGCAAAGCAATCAGCCCCAGCATTTT
>TRBJ2-1|14|TRBV29-1|TRBD2|many
CSVFRTSGSNEQFF
TGCAGCGTCTTCCGGACTAGCGGGAGTAATGAGCAGTTCTTC
>TRBJ2-2|16|TRBV28|TRBD2|NA
CASSYARTGGAGELFF
TGTGCCAGCAGCTATGCCCGGACGGGGGGGGCCGGGGAGCTGTTTTTT
>TRBJ2-2|14|TRBV7-2|TRBD1|NA
CASSSWTGAGELFF
TGTGCCAGCAGCTCCTGGACAGGTGCCGGGGAGCTGTTTTTT
>TRBJ1-5|16|TRBV5-5|NA|NA
CASSPSDSVRNQPQHF
TGTGCCAGCAGCCCCTCCGACAGCGTCAGAAATCAGCCCCAGCATTTT
>TRBJ2-7|14|TRBV6-2/TRBV6-3|NA|NA
CASSSTFKGYEQYF
TGTGCCAGCAGTTCCACCTTCAAGGGCTACGAGCAGTACTTC
>TRBJ1-2|15|TRBV5-1|NA|many
CASSLEGGSSYGYTF
TGCGCCAGCAGCTTGGAAGGAGGATCCTCCTATGGCTACACCTTC
>TRBJ2-1|16|TRBV12-3/TRBV12-4|NA|NA
CASSPPGTALNNEQFF
TGTGCCAGCAGCCCCCCCGGGACTGCATTAAACAATGAGCAGTTCTTC
>TRBJ2-2|15|TRBV3-1|TRBD2|NA
CASRSSSGVTGELFF
TGTGCCAGCAGGAGCTCTAGCGGGGTTACCGGGGAGCTGTTTTTT
>TRBJ2-5|16|TRBV7-2|TRBD1|many
CASSLGSDRPQETQYF
TGTGCCAGCAGCTTAGGCTCGGACAGGCCCCAAGAGACCCAGTACTTC
>TRBJ2-2|17|TRBV24-1|NA|NA
CATSDLGGTSNTGELFF
TGTGCCACCAGTGATTTGGGCGGGACCTCGAACACCGGGGAGCTGTTTTTT